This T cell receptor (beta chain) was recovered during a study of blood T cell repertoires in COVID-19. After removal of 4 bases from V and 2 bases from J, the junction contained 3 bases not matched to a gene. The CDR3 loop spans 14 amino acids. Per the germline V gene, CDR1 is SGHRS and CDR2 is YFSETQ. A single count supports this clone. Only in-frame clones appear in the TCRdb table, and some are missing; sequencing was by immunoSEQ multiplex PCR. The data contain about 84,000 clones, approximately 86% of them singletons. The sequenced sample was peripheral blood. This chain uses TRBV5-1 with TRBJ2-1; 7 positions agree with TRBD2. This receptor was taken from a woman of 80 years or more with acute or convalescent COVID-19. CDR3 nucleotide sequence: TGCGCCAGCAGCCCAGCGGGGACCTACAATGAGCAGTTCTTC. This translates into CASSPAGTYNEQFF.